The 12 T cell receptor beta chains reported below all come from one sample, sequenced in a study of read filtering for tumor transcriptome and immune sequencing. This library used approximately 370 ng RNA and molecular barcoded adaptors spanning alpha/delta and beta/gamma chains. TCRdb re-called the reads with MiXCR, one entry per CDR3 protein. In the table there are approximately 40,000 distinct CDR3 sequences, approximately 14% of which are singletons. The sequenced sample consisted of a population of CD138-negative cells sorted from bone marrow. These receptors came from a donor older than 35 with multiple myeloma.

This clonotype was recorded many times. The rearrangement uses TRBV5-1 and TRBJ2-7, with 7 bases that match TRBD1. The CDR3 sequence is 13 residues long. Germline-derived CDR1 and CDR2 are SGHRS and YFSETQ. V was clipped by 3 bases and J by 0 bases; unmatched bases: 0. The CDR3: CASSWDSSYEQYF. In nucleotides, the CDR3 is TGCGCCAGCAGCTGGGACAGCTCCTACGAGCAGTACTTC.

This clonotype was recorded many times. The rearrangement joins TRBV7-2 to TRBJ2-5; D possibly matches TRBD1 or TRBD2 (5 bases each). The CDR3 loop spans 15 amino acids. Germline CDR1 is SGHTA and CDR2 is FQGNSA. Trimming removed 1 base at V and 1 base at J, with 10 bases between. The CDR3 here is CASSLGDAAQETQYF. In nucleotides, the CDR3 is TGTGCCAGCAGCTTAGGGGACGCGGCCCAAGAGACCCAGTACTTC. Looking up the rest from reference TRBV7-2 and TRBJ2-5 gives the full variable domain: GAGVSQSPSNKVTEKGKDVELRCDPISGHTALYWYRQSLGQGLEFLIYFQGNSAPDKSGLPSDRFSAERTGGSVSTLTIQRTQQEDSAVYLCASSLGDAAQETQYFGPGTRLLVL.

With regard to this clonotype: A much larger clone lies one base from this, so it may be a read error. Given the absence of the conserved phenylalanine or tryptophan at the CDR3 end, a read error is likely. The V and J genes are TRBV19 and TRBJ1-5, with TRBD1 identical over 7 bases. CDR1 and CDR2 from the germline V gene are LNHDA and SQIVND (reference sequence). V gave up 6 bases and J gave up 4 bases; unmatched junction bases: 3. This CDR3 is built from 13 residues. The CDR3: CASRPQGNQPQHS. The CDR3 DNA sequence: TGTGCCAGTAGACCACAGGGGAATCAGCCCCAGCATTCT.

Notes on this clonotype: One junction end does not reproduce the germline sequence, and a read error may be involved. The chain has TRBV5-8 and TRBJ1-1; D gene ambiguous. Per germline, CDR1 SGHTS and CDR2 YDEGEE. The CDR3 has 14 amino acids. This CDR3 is CARSHSGLNTEAFF. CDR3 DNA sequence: TGTGCCCGCAGCCATTCCGGGCTGAACACTGAAGCTTTCTTT.

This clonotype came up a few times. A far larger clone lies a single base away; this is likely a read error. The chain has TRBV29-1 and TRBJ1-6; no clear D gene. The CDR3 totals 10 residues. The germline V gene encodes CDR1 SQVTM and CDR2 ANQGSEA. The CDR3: CSVDTDLVLF. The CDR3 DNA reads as TGCAGCGTTGATACGGACCTCGTTCTCTTT.

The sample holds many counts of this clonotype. The CDR3 reads CASSPGTSSYEQYF. The CDR3 coding sequence is TGTGCCAGCAGTCCCGGGACTAGTAGCTACGAGCAGTACTTC. The genes are TRBV7-2 and TRBJ2-7, with 8 bases aligning to TRBD2. The V gene's germline CDR1 is SGHTA and CDR2 FQGNSA. The CDR3 totals 14 residues. The V segment lost 6 bases and the J segment 3 bases; nucleotides outside the gene matches: 7.

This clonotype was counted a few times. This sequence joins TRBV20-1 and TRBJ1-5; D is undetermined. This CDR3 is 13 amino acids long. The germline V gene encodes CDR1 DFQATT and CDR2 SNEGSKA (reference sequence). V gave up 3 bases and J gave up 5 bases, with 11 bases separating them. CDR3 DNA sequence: TGCAGTGCTAGGGCGGGATTCTATCAGCCCCAGCATTTT. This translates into CSARAGFYQPQHF.

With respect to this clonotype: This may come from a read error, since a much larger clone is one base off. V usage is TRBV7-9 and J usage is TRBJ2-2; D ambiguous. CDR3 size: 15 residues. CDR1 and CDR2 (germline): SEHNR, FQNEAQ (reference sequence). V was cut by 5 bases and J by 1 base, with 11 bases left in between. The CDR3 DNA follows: TGTGCCAGCAGCGCTAACCTCTTGAACACCGGGGAGCTGTTTTTT. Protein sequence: CASSANLLNTGELFF.

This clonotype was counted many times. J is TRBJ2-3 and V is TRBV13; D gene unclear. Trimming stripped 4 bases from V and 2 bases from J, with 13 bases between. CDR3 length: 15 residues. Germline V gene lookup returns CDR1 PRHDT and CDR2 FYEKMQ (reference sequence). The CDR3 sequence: CASSSFYTNTDTQYF. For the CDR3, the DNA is TGTGCCAGCAGCTCCTTTTACACAAACACAGATACGCAGTATTTT.

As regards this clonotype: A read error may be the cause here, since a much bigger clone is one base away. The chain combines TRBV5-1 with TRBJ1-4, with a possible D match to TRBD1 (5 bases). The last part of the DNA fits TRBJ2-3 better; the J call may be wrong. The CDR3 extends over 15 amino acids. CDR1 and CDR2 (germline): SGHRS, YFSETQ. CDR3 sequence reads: CASSSPMGYTGTQYF. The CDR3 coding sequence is TGCGCCAGCAGCTCCCCGATGGGGTATACAGGTACGCAGTATTTT.

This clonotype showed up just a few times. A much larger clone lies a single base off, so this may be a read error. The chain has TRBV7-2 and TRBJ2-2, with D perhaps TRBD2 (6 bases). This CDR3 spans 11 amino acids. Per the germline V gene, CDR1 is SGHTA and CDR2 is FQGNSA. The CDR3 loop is CASSLYGGLFF. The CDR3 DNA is TGTGCCAGCAGCTTATACGGGGGGCTGTTTTTT. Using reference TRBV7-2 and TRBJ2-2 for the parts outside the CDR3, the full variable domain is GAGVSQSPSNKVTEKGKDVELRCDPISGHTALYWYRQSLGQGLEFLIYFQGNSAPDKSGLPSDRFSAERTGGSVSTLTIQRTQQEDSAVYLCASSLYGGLFFGEGSRLTVL.

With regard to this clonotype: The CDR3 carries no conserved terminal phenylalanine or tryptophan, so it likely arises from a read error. The CDR3 reads CACVGDQETQYL. CDR3 nucleotides: TGCGCCTGTGTGGGGGACCAAGAGACCCAGTACCTC. The chain joins TRBV7-9 to TRBJ2-5, with D possibly being TRBD1 or TRBD2 (5 bases each). CDR1 SEHNR and CDR2 FQNEAQ come from the germline V gene (reference sequence). This CDR3 has 12 residues.